A selection of T cell receptor beta chains follows, all from one sample in a study of cytomegalovirus exposure and HLA in healthy donors. Here immunoSEQ multiplex PCR was the method, and the copy in TCRdb shows in-frame clones only, minus some. Of about 270,000 clones listed, 80% to 90% were seen once; the top ten hold roughly 1%. The sample consisted of PBMCs. These receptors were obtained from a woman in her late teens or twenties in good health and CMV-seronegative. CDR3s include the opening cysteine and the closing phenylalanine or tryptophan. Each record gives: V gene, clone size, J gene, D gene, CDR3 protein, CDR3 DNA. D genes are given only for firm matches. Expanded clones are given a class, and other clones once, few, many or no size at all.

V gene: TRBV14
clone size: once
J gene: TRBJ1-2
D gene: NA
CDR3 protein: CASSGREQGSLGYTF
CDR3 DNA: TGTGCCAGCAGCGGAAGAGAGCAGGGCTCCTTGGGCTACACCTTC

V gene: TRBV13
clone size: NA
J gene: TRBJ1-5
D gene: TRBD1
CDR3 protein: CASSFTGGNQPQHF
CDR3 DNA: TGTGCCAGCAGCTTTACAGGGGGCAATCAGCCCCAGCATTTT

V gene: TRBV7-9
clone size: NA
J gene: TRBJ2-7
D gene: TRBD1
CDR3 protein: CASSHYAGQGRYEQYF
CDR3 DNA: TGTGCCAGCAGCCACTACGCTGGACAGGGACGTTACGAGCAGTACTTC

V gene: TRBV5-1
clone size: NA
J gene: TRBJ1-4
D gene: TRBD1
CDR3 protein: CASSLRQGSSSTNEKLFF
CDR3 DNA: TGCGCCAGCAGCTTACGACAGGGGTCGAGTTCAACTAATGAAAAACTGTTTTTT

V gene: TRBV11-1
clone size: NA
J gene: TRBJ1-2
D gene: TRBD1
CDR3 protein: CASSLRQGEPEGYTF
CDR3 DNA: TGTGCCAGCAGCTTACGACAGGGGGAACCAGAGGGCTACACCTTC

V gene: TRBV29-1
clone size: NA
J gene: TRBJ1-4
D gene: TRBD1
CDR3 protein: CSVVWDRGEKLFF
CDR3 DNA: TGCAGCGTTGTTTGGGACAGGGGTGAAAAACTGTTTTTT

V gene: TRBV6-7
clone size: NA
J gene: TRBJ1-1
D gene: NA
CDR3 protein: CASSIGQNTEAFF
CDR3 DNA: TGTGCCAGCAGTATCGGACAGAACACTGAAGCTTTCTTT

V gene: TRBV6-5
clone size: NA
J gene: TRBJ1-2
D gene: NA
CDR3 protein: CASSYSAGIDYGYTF
CDR3 DNA: TGTGCCAGCAGTTACTCGGCGGGAATAGACTATGGCTACACCTTC

V gene: TRBV6-5
clone size: once
J gene: TRBJ2-7
D gene: NA
CDR3 protein: CASKRGAEQYF
CDR3 DNA: TGTGCCAGCAAAAGGGGCGCCGAGCAGTACTTC

V gene: TRBV6-4
clone size: many
J gene: TRBJ1-2
D gene: TRBD1
CDR3 protein: CASSEQGDGGYTF
CDR3 DNA: TGTGCCAGCAGTGAACAGGGGGATGGAGGCTACACCTTC

V gene: TRBV4-3
clone size: NA
J gene: TRBJ1-2
D gene: NA
CDR3 protein: CASSPDRIYGYTF
CDR3 DNA: TGCGCCAGCAGCCCGGACAGAATCTATGGCTACACCTTC

V gene: TRBV5-4
clone size: NA
J gene: TRBJ1-2
D gene: NA
CDR3 protein: CASSLVPGANYGYTF
CDR3 DNA: TGTGCCAGCAGCTTGGTTCCGGGGGCTAACTATGGCTACACCTTC

V gene: TRBV7-9
clone size: NA
J gene: TRBJ2-5
D gene: NA
CDR3 protein: CAFREGAETQYF
CDR3 DNA: TGTGCCTTTCGGGAGGGGGCTGAGACCCAGTACTTC

V gene: TRBV30
clone size: NA
J gene: TRBJ2-7
D gene: NA
CDR3 protein: CAWRRGGEQYF
CDR3 DNA: TGTGCCTGGAGAAGGGGCGGCGAGCAGTACTTC

V gene: TRBV9
clone size: NA
J gene: TRBJ2-3
D gene: NA
CDR3 protein: CASSVGLGGTDTQYF
CDR3 DNA: TGTGCCAGCAGCGTAGGACTAGGAGGGACAGATACGCAGTATTTT

V gene: TRBV2
clone size: NA
J gene: TRBJ2-1
D gene: NA
CDR3 protein: CASRDNLAVNEQFF
CDR3 DNA: TGTGCCAGCAGGGACAATTTAGCGGTCAATGAGCAGTTCTTC

V gene: TRBV9
clone size: many
J gene: TRBJ1-2
D gene: TRBD1
CDR3 protein: CASSPRTGAQTNYGYTF
CDR3 DNA: TGTGCCAGCAGCCCCCGGACAGGGGCGCAGACTAACTATGGCTACACCTTC

V gene: TRBV5-4
clone size: NA
J gene: TRBJ1-2
D gene: TRBD1
CDR3 protein: CASSVQGVGGYTF
CDR3 DNA: TGTGCCAGCAGTGTGCAGGGGGTAGGGGGCTACACCTTC

V gene: TRBV4-1
clone size: NA
J gene: TRBJ1-1
D gene: NA
CDR3 protein: CASSPFATGNTEAFF
CDR3 DNA: TGCGCCAGCAGCCCTTTTGCGACGGGGAACACTGAAGCTTTCTTT

V gene: TRBV21-1
clone size: few
J gene: TRBJ2-5
D gene: NA
CDR3 protein: CASSPGGTPLEAETQYF
CDR3 DNA: TGTGCCAGCAGCCCGGGCGGGACTCCTCTAGAGGCAGAGACCCAGTACTTC

V gene: TRBV19
clone size: NA
J gene: TRBJ2-1
D gene: NA
CDR3 protein: CASSIEGAEQFF
CDR3 DNA: TGTGCCAGTAGTATAGAGGGGGCCGAGCAGTTCTTC

V gene: TRBV7-3
clone size: NA
J gene: TRBJ1-1
D gene: TRBD1
CDR3 protein: CASSLTGTYTEAFF
CDR3 DNA: TGTGCCAGCAGCTTGACAGGGACTTACACTGAAGCTTTCTTT

V gene: TRBV27
clone size: NA
J gene: TRBJ1-3
D gene: NA
CDR3 protein: CASSVRGSGNTIYF
CDR3 DNA: TGTGCCAGCAGCGTCAGGGGATCAGGAAACACCATATATTTT

V gene: TRBV5-1
clone size: NA
J gene: TRBJ1-1
D gene: TRBD1
CDR3 protein: CASSLSGGNTEAFF
CDR3 DNA: TGCGCCAGCAGCTTGTCAGGGGGAAACACTGAAGCTTTCTTT

V gene: TRBV27
clone size: NA
J gene: TRBJ2-3
D gene: NA
CDR3 protein: CASTLGDTQYF
CDR3 DNA: TGTGCCAGCACCCTAGGAGATACGCAGTATTTT

V gene: TRBV28
clone size: NA
J gene: TRBJ2-2
D gene: NA
CDR3 protein: CASSLSRGELFF
CDR3 DNA: TGTGCCAGCAGTTTATCTAGGGGGGAGCTGTTTTTT

V gene: TRBV25-1
clone size: NA
J gene: TRBJ2-5
D gene: TRBD2
CDR3 protein: CASSDLPEGGRRETQYF
CDR3 DNA: TGTGCCAGCAGTGACCTCCCCGAGGGCGGGAGACGGGAGACCCAGTACTTC